These 25 T cell receptor beta chains originate from one sample sequenced in a study of T cells in Graves' hyperthyroidism and ophthalmopathy. From RNA transcripts, TCR beta CDR3 regions were amplified. The TCR CDR3 first-round RT-PCR relied on the HTBI primer set. TCRdb re-derived calls from the multiplex PCR reads in MiXCR, one entry per CDR3 protein. The sample lists about 680,000 distinct CDR3 sequences, about 35% seen once, with less than 35% in the top ten. Sample: blood. These receptors originate from a middle-aged woman with Graves' hyperthyroidism.

This clonotype was seen just once. Germline is not matched at one junction end, which may reflect a read error. The V gene is TRBV10-3, the J gene TRBJ2-7; 12 bases fit TRBD1. The CDR3 covers 17 residues. Looked up from germline, CDR1 is ENHRY and CDR2 is SYGVKD. The CDR3 bases are TGTGCCAGCAGTTACTCCCAGGGACAGGGGGCATCCTACGAGCAGTACTTC. Residues: CASSYSQGQGASYEQYF.

This sequence joins TRBV10-2 and TRBJ1-1; perhaps TRBD1 as D (6 bases). V was clipped by 6 bases and J by 0 bases, with 11 bases between them. Germline lookup yields CDR1 WSHSY and CDR2 SAAADI. The CDR3 covers 14 residues. The CDR3 reads CASRARGVNTEAFF. CDR3 bases: TGCGCCAGCAGGGCCAGGGGTGTGAACACTGAAGCTTTCTTT.

This clonotype came up many times. CDR3 amino acids: CASSGYSGSSGEQYF. The CDR3 nucleotides read TGTGCCAGCAGCGGCTATTCGGGCAGCTCTGGCGAGCAGTACTTC. The chain couples TRBV9 to TRBJ2-7; D is unresolved. With 3 bases removed from V and 6 bases from J, the gap between germline ends came to 19 bases. From germline, CDR1 is SGDLS and CDR2 YYNGEE. The CDR3 length is 15 residues.

With regard to this clonotype: Mismatch with germline at one junction end may stem from a read error. The rearrangement links TRBV12-3 or TRBV12-4 to TRBJ1-3, with D tentatively TRBD1 (6 bases). This CDR3 region has 16 residues. CDR3 sequence reads: CTSSLAGGASGNTIYF. CDR3 DNA sequence: TGTACCAGCAGTTTGGCGGGGGGCGCATCTGGAAACACCATATATTTT.

The rearrangement joins TRBV20-1 to TRBJ1-1; 7 positions match TRBD1. The CDR3 is 12 residues long. CDR1 is DFQATT and CDR2 is SNEGSKA in the germline V gene (reference sequence). Losses at the gene ends were 7 bases for V and 6 bases for J; bases not matched to a gene: 8. The DNA for the CDR3 is TGCAGTGTTGTTACAGGGGTTGCTGAAGCTTTCTTT. This translates into CSVVTGVAEAFF.

CDR3 in DNA: TGTGCCAGCAGTTTCCCGGGACAGGCAAACACTGAAGCTTTCTTT. This sequence encodes CASSFPGQANTEAFF. This chain uses TRBV7-2 with TRBJ1-1; 8 bases line up with TRBD1. CDR3 length: 15 amino acids. Trimming took 6 bases from V and 2 from J; bases not matched to a gene: 8. CDR1 and CDR2 from the germline V gene are SGHTA and FQGNSA.

This sequence joins TRBV14 and TRBJ2-2, with D unclear. V was clipped by 1 base and J by 7 bases, with 16 bases between them. Germline V gene sequence: CDR1 SGHDN, CDR2 FVKESK. This CDR3 is built from 16 residues. In DNA, the CDR3 is TGTGCCAGCAGCCAAGTTGAGTCTACCATCGGCGGGGAGCTGTTTTTT. It yields the protein CASSQVESTIGGELFF.

The rearrangement uses TRBV7-3 and TRBJ2-2, with a weak D call TRBD1 (5 bases). V was trimmed by 4 bases and J by 10 bases, leaving 13 bases between them. CDR1 and CDR2 (germline): SGHTA, FQGTGA. The CDR3 consists of 13 residues. CDR3 region: CASSSLGAEELFF. CDR3 DNA: TGTGCCAGCAGCTCCTTAGGGGCCGAGGAGCTGTTTTTT.

This clonotype was found a few times. The J gene is TRBJ1-2, the V gene TRBV6-5; TRBD1 agrees at 7 bases. Germline V lookup: CDR1 MNHEY, CDR2 SVGAGI. Trimming took 11 bases from V and 4 from J; bases not matched to a gene: 13. This CDR3 contains 14 residues. The CDR3: CAARVTQGSYGYTF. The CDR3 nucleotides are TGTGCCGCGAGGGTCACACAGGGGAGCTATGGCTACACCTTC.

The rearrangement uses TRBV19 and TRBJ1-1; D remains ambiguous. This CDR3 has 12 amino acids. The germline CDR1 and CDR2 sequences are LNHDA and SQIVND (reference sequence). The V gene lost 5 bases and the J gene lost 6 bases, with 10 bases spanning the gap. CDR3 amino acids: CASSGWQAEAFF. The CDR3 DNA reads TGTGCCAGTAGTGGGTGGCAGGCTGAAGCTTTCTTT.

This clonotype has more than one count but fewer than ten. V and J are TRBV24-1 and TRBJ2-2; D gene uncertain. The CDR3 is 12 amino acids. V shed 0 bases and J shed 9 bases, with 4 bases lying between them. The germline V gene has CDR1 KGHDR and CDR2 SFDVKD. The CDR3 here is CATSDLDRELFF. DNA of the CDR3: TGTGCCACCAGTGATTTGGACCGGGAGCTGTTTTTT.

This clonotype was picked up many times. The V gene is TRBV6-1, the J gene TRBJ1-2, with a possible D match to TRBD1 (6 bases). Germline CDR1 MNHNS, CDR2 SASEGT. Between the trimmed V and J ends, which lost 5 bases and 7 bases, there was a span of 20 bases. CDR3 size: 15 residues. This CDR3 reads CASSWDTLPYSGYTF. Written as DNA, the CDR3 is TGTGCCAGCAGTTGGGACACCCTCCCGTACTCTGGCTACACCTTC.

Points on this clonotype: A single base separates this from a much larger clone, so it may be a read error. V is TRBV5-5 and J is TRBJ2-5; D gene ambiguous. CDR1 and CDR2 (germline): SGHKS, YYEKEE (reference sequence). The CDR3 has 11 residues. The CDR3: CASRASEAQYF. The CDR3 bases are TGTGCCAGCAGAGCGTCAGAGGCCCAGTACTTC.

This chain connects TRBV15 to TRBJ2-5; no firm D call. Germline V gene data show CDR1 as LNHNV and CDR2 as YYDKDF (reference sequence). The germline V and J ends were trimmed by 0 bases and 1 base, with 6 bases remaining between them. The CDR3 runs 14 residues. The CDR3 region is CATSREAAQETQYF. In nucleotides, the CDR3 is TGTGCCACCAGCAGAGAGGCGGCCCAAGAGACCCAGTACTTC.

The chain combines TRBV4-3 with TRBJ2-7; D may be TRBD1 or TRBD2 (5 bases each). The V end lost 0 bases, the J end lost 6 bases, and 12 bases lay between the germline ends. The length of the CDR3 is 14 residues. Per the germline V gene, CDR1 is LGHNA and CDR2 is YSLEER. CDR3 coding DNA: TGCGCCAGCAGCCAAGAGGGGGTCGCGAGCGAGCAGTACTTC. Translation: CASSQEGVASEQYF.

This chain joins TRBV6-5 and TRBJ1-2; a possible D gene is TRBD1 (5 bases). This CDR3 is built from 14 residues. Trimming cost V 4 bases and J 6 bases, with 15 bases left between them. Germline V gene data show CDR1 as MNHEY and CDR2 as SVGAGI. The CDR3 coding sequence is TGTGCCAGCAGTTTACGGGGGATGAGGGATGGCTACACCTTC. It is translated as CASSLRGMRDGYTF.

A remark on this clonotype: At one end the junction does not follow the germline gene, possibly because of a read error. J is TRBJ1-5 and V is TRBV10-3, with a tentative D call TRBD1 (5 bases). Looked up from germline, CDR1 is ENHRY and CDR2 is SYGVKD. The CDR3 contains 15 residues. The CDR3 nucleotides read TGTGCCAGCAGTTATTGGGACGTCTCCAATCAGCCCCAGCATTTT. Its translation: CASSYWDVSNQPQHF.

This clonotype was seen repeatedly, ten times or more. DNA of the CDR3: TGTGCCAGCAGTGACCCGGGACTCCTCTATGGCTACACCTTC. Translating it yields CASSDPGLLYGYTF. This sequence joins TRBV25-1 and TRBJ1-2; weak D call: TRBD1 (5 bases). The CDR3 contains 14 residues. Germline V CDR1 and CDR2: MGHDK, SYGVNS. The germline V and J ends were trimmed by 3 bases and 4 bases, with 12 bases remaining between them.

This clonotype came up many times. V usage is TRBV7-2 and J usage is TRBJ1-1; weak D call: TRBD1 (5 bases). From germline, CDR1 is SGHTA and CDR2 FQGNSA. Trimming shortened V by 5 bases and J by 1 base, and 14 bases separated the two germline ends. The CDR3 covers 15 residues. The CDR3, as DNA: TGTGCCAGCAGCCCGAGGGGACGGAAGAACACTGAAGCTTTCTTT. Protein sequence: CASSPRGRKNTEAFF.

Concerning this clonotype itself: Germline and junction disagree at one end, which may indicate a read error. V and J are TRBV6-2 or TRBV6-3 and TRBJ1-2; TRBD1 is a possible D gene (5 bases). Germline CDR1 MNHEY, CDR2 SVGEGT. CDR3 length equals 15 residues. CDR3 sequence: CAGSYPSGDGYGYTF. DNA for the CDR3: TGTGCCGGCAGTTACCCCTCGGGGGACGGGTATGGCTACACCTTC.

This clonotype was found a few times. As DNA, the CDR3 is TGTGCCAGCCGATTGACTGAAGCTTTCTTT. This gives the protein CASRLTEAFF. J is TRBJ1-1 and V is TRBV6-1; no firm D call. Looked up from germline, CDR1 is MNHNS and CDR2 is SASEGT. V lost 8 bases to trimming and J lost 5 bases, with 6 bases between them. This CDR3 has 10 residues.

The chain carries TRBV30 and TRBJ2-5; D perhaps matches TRBD2 (5 bases). Trimming removed 0 bases from V and 2 bases from J, with 13 bases in between. This CDR3 has 15 residues. Germline V gene lookup returns CDR1 GTSNPN and CDR2 SVGIG (reference sequence). This chain's CDR3 is CAWSVRRIGQETQYF. CDR3 coding DNA: TGTGCCTGGAGTGTAAGGAGGATTGGACAAGAGACCCAGTACTTC.

This clonotype showed up just a few times. The chain employs TRBV12-3 or TRBV12-4 and TRBJ1-1; 7 nucleotides agree with TRBD1. Germline trimming cut 6 bases from V and 0 bases from J; bases unmatched to any gene: 4. CDR3 length equals 14 residues. The CDR3 reads CASRTGQMNTEAFF. The CDR3 DNA reads as TGTGCCAGCAGAACGGGACAGATGAACACTGAAGCTTTCTTT.

Only a few counts were recorded for this clonotype. The chain is built from TRBV4-1 and TRBJ2-5; 8 nucleotides align to TRBD2. V lost 4 bases, J lost 0 bases, and 7 bases stayed unmatched. Germline V gives CDR1 MGHRA, CDR2 YSYEKL. The CDR3 totals 16 residues. The CDR3 bases are TGCGCCAGCAGCCGACCCGGGAGGGAGAACCAAGAGACCCAGTACTTC. Protein sequence: CASSRPGRENQETQYF.

This clonotype has just a few counts. The chain links TRBV7-2 to TRBJ1-1; a weak D match, TRBD1 (5 bases). The CDR3 covers 14 residues. The germline V gene has CDR1 SGHTA and CDR2 FQGNSA. Trimming removed 5 bases at V and 5 bases at J, with 15 bases between. The CDR3 loop is CASSPARGTTEAFF. CDR3 nucleotides: TGTGCCAGCAGCCCAGCACGAGGGACGACTGAAGCTTTCTTT.